This paragraph covers one TCR beta chain sequence. Its antigen is not known. An assay was performed, and its level was deep. This table comes from immunoSEQ multiplex PCR, and its TCRdb copy is limited to in-frame clones, with some not included. The table shows millions of clones, with over 85% occurring only once. The CDR3 consists of 18 residues. In germline, CDR1 is SGHTA, CDR2 FQGNSA. Trimming removed 4 bases from V and 4 bases from J; junction bases left unmatched: 17. The source of the sample is a study of shared clonotypes between healthy human individuals. The overall study: Plates per donor: three CD4 naive, three CD4 memory, two CD8 naive, one CD8 memory.

General study points: Few donors restricted represented genetic and exposure-history diversity. When naive CD4 clonotypes were compared across a handful of donors, approximately 4.9% were shared.

CD45RO-negative cells were positively selected for CCR7, leaving out terminally differentiated effector memory CD45RA+ cells. The receptor comes from a man aged 18 to 29 in good health. The chain carries TRBV7-2 and TRBJ1-2, with 8 bases aligning to TRBD1. Sample: naive CD8+ T cells sorted from blood. CDR3 sequence (DNA): TGTGCCAGCAGCTCGGACAGGGCCTTCTTTAGGTTTTTCTATGGCTACACCTTC. Translated: CASSSDRAFFRFFYGYTF.